The present T cell receptor beta chain was sequenced within a study of blood T cell repertoires in COVID-19. Across the whole study: The United States, Italy and Spain supplied acute and convalescent COVID-19 samples. Nucleic acid was either cDNA or gDNA, and it came from T cells, B-cell-depleted T cells, or PBMCs.

This CDR3 is 15 amino acids long. CDR1 is MDHEN and CDR2 is SYDVKM in the germline V gene. V lost 2 bases and J 0 bases, leaving 11 bases between the germline ends. Per the original methods: Reference gene primer amplification gave nucleated cell count estimates. Sequencing used immunoSEQ multiplex PCR; TCRdb keeps in-frame clones, though not all of them. That table supplies the V and J calls and clone size; D and trimming were determined from the DNA. The table has 110,000 to 150,000 clones, 78% seen once; the top ten hold approximately 2%. The sequencing sample was made of peripheral blood. The chain couples TRBV28 to TRBJ2-7; D is unclear. This clonotype was sampled from a woman between 55 and 75 years old with acute or convalescent COVID-19. The CDR3 region is CASSLGPVSSYEQYF. The DNA of the CDR3 is TGTGCCAGCAGTTTAGGGCCGGTGAGCTCCTACGAGCAGTACTTC.